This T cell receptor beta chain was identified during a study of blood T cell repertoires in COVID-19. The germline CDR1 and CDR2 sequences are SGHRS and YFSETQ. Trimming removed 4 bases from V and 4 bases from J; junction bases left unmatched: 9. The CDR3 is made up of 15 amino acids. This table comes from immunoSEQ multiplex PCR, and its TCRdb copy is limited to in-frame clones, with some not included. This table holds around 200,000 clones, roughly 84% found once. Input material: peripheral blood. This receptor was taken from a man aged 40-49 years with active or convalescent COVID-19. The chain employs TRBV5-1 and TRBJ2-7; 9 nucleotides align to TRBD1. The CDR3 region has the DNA TGCGCCAGCAGCCCGAGACAGGGGGTCGCGTACGAGCAGTACTTC. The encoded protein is CASSPRQGVAYEQYF.